A selection of T cell receptor beta chains follows, all from one sample in a study of OX40 agonist ivuxolimab in advanced cancers. Sequencing was performed with immunoSEQ multiplex PCR; in TCRdb, only in-frame clones are kept and a portion is missing. The sample lists about 77,000 clones, about nine tenths occurring once. Material: CD4+ or CD8+ T cells sorted from blood, obtained in a trial of the OX40 agonist ivuxolimab. These receptors came from an adult with an advanced solid tumor such as melanoma, head and neck, liver or kidney cancer. Each CDR3 is given with its conserved first and last residue. A D gene is named only where the DNA matches it firmly. The size entry is marked missing in some rows and otherwise reads once, few, many or a size class.

V gene,D gene,clone size,J gene,CDR3 length,CDR3 protein,CDR3 DNA
TRBV27,.,.,TRBJ2-7,14,CASSFLGHNYEQYF,TGTGCCAGCAGTTTTCTTGGACACAACTACGAGCAGTACTTC
TRBV9,.,.,TRBJ2-3,14,CASSVEGQSDTQYF,TGTGCCAGCAGCGTAGAGGGGCAGTCAGATACGCAGTATTTT
TRBV25-1,TRBD1,.,TRBJ2-7,15,CASSDPGQGNSEQYF,TGTGCCAGCAGTGACCCGGGACAGGGGAACTCCGAGCAGTACTTC
TRBV7-2,.,few,TRBJ1-2,13,CASSERGVTGYTF,TGTGCCAGCAGCGAGAGGGGGGTTACTGGCTACACCTTC
TRBV6-5,.,.,TRBJ2-2,13,CASIGGLAGELFF,TGTGCCAGCATTGGGGGTTTGGCCGGGGAGCTGTTTTTT
TRBV18,.,.,TRBJ2-7,12,CASSPQNYEQYF,TGTGCCAGCTCACCTCAGAATTACGAGCAGTACTTC
TRBV6-4,.,.,TRBJ2-1,13,CASSVTPRDKQFF,TGTGCCAGCAGTGTAACTCCGCGGGATAAGCAGTTCTTC
TRBV6-5,TRBD1,.,TRBJ2-7,14,CASSRDRGSYEQYF,TGTGCCAGCAGTCGGGACAGGGGTTCCTACGAGCAGTACTTC
TRBV7-9,.,.,TRBJ1-2,13,CASSLLSFDGDTF,TGTGCCAGCAGCTTGTTGAGCTTCGACGGGGACACCTTC
TRBV30,.,.,TRBJ1-1,13,CAWSGEVNTEAFF,TGTGCCTGGAGTGGGGAGGTGAACACTGAAGCTTTCTTT